This T cell receptor beta chain was recovered during a study of CD8 T cells in ankylosing spondylitis. Regarding the study as a whole: Matched ankylosing spondylitis synovial fluid reportedly contained a significantly enriched population of disease-linked clones. Seemingly distinctive of ankylosing spondylitis blood was a TCR beta motif formed by eight highly homologous variants.

CDR1 and CDR2 (germline): SEHNR, FQNEAQ (reference sequence). Trimming removed 5 bases at V and 0 bases at J, with 13 bases between. The CDR3 is 15 residues long. This clonotype has at least ten counts. Its antigen is as yet unknown. TCRdb fed the 5' RACE reads into MiXCR, producing one record per CDR3 protein. The sample lists around 220,000 distinct CDR3 sequences; about 11% were seen once. The V and J genes are TRBV7-9 and TRBJ2-5; D remains ambiguous. The source material was blood, either unsorted or a sorted T cell fraction (not recorded which). The sequence was obtained from a male donor with ankylosing spondylitis or in good health (not recorded which). The CDR3 spells CASSPGRPHQETQYF. DNA of the CDR3: TGTGCCAGCAGCCCCGGTAGGCCCCACCAAGAGACCCAGTACTTC.